One and the same sample provided the 21 T cell receptor beta chains below, sequenced in a study of blood T cells in healthy people across ages. A second PCR, run for about 6 to 12 cycles, used a sample-barcoded 5' primer plus a J-beta primer mix. MiXCR, run by TCRdb on the 5' RACE reads, gives a single entry per CDR3 protein. The table lists some 640,000 distinct CDR3 sequences, over 45% of them singletons. The sequencing sample was made of blood. These receptors were collected from a woman aged 55-70 years in good health.

The chain joins TRBV20-1 to TRBJ1-2; 7 positions match TRBD1. The J segment lost 6 bases and the V segment lost 3 bases, leaving 7 bases of the junction unmatched. CDR1 and CDR2 (germline): DFQATT, SNEGSKA (reference sequence). This CDR3 has 13 amino acids. The CDR3 DNA sequence: TGCAGTGCTAGCAGTGACAGGGTAGATGGCTACACCTTC. Its protein is CSASSDRVDGYTF.

This clonotype was seen a single time. CDR3 in amino acids: CSVDAASGRYNEQFF. The CDR3 nucleotides read TGCAGCGTTGACGCGGCTAGCGGGAGGTACAATGAGCAGTTCTTC. The rearrangement uses TRBV29-1 and TRBJ2-1, with 11 positions matching TRBD2. J gave up 4 bases and V 3 bases, and 5 bases lay outside the gene matches. The CDR3 runs to 15 residues. Looked up from germline, CDR1 is SQVTM and CDR2 is ANQGSEA.

This clonotype was detected only a few times. J is TRBJ2-5 and V is TRBV7-2, with 9 bases matching TRBD2. The J call may be mistaken, given a closer DNA end match to TRBJ2-7. CDR1 and CDR2 from the germline V gene are SGHTA and FQGNSA. The CDR3 has 15 amino acids. The CDR3 DNA is TGTGCCAGCAGCTTTGCGGGAGGGGGCGGCAGCGAGCAGTACTTC. Translating it yields CASSFAGGGGSEQYF.

The CDR3 here is CSARDPKLAGADTQYF. The CDR3 coding sequence is TGCAGTGCTAGAGACCCCAAACTAGCGGGAGCAGATACGCAGTATTTT. The rearrangement links TRBV20-1 to TRBJ2-3; TRBD2 agrees at 11 bases. V lost 0 bases, J lost 4 bases, and 6 bases stayed unmatched. The CDR3 covers 16 residues. Germline CDR1 reads DFQATT; CDR2 reads SNEGSKA (reference sequence).

This clonotype was found a few times. V and J are TRBV28 and TRBJ2-5, with D maybe TRBD1 (5 bases). TRBJ2-7 explains the end of the DNA better; the J call may be wrong. Germline V gene data show CDR1 as MDHEN and CDR2 as SYDVKM. The CDR3 spans 15 residues. The CDR3: CASSFQGGFTYEQYF. The DNA for the CDR3 is TGTGCCAGCAGTTTCCAGGGTGGGTTTACCTACGAGCAGTACTTC.

The CDR3 sequence is CASSYRHWNTEAFF. Here the CDR3 DNA reads TGTGCCAGCAGTTACCGTCACTGGAACACTGAAGCTTTCTTT. The V gene is TRBV6-2 or TRBV6-3, the J gene TRBJ1-1, with unresolved D. The CDR3 is made up of 14 amino acids. V dropped 2 bases and J dropped 1 base, with 8 bases sitting between them. CDR1 and CDR2 from the germline V gene are MNHEY and SVGEGT.

V gene TRBV20-1 combines with J gene TRBJ2-1; no reliable D call. The CDR3 is 13 amino acids. Germline CDR1 and CDR2: DFQATT and SNEGSKA (reference sequence). Trimming left V 4 bases short and J 5 bases short, with 12 bases between. CDR3 loop: CSATHFSHNEQFF. Written as DNA, the CDR3 is TGCAGTGCTACCCATTTTAGTCACAATGAGCAGTTCTTC.

The gene calls are TRBV28 and TRBJ2-6; weak D call: TRBD1 (5 bases). CDR3 length equals 16 residues. Germline CDR1 and CDR2: MDHEN and SYDVKM. The CDR3 DNA is TGTGCGGGTGTAAGGGGCGCGAGACCTGGGGCCAACGTCCTGACTTTC. Its protein product is CAGVRGARPGANVLTF.

This clonotype was seen only a few times. V and J are TRBV7-9 and TRBJ2-4; D is perhaps TRBD2 (5 bases). The DNA matches TRBJ2-7 better at its end, which makes the J call doubtful. This CDR3 has 12 amino acids. Looked up from germline, CDR1 is SEHNR and CDR2 is FQNEAQ (reference sequence). CDR3 nucleotide sequence: TGTGCCAGCCGTGTCGGAGGCTACGAGCAGTACTTC. Encoded protein: CASRVGGYEQYF.

This clonotype was counted ten times or more. J is TRBJ1-2 and V is TRBV5-1, with no clear D. Trimming took off 6 bases at V and 8 bases at J, with 20 bases between the two ends. CDR1 SGHRS and CDR2 YFSETQ come from the germline V gene. This CDR3 spans 14 amino acids. CDR3: CASNYSPGVEGYTF. DNA of the CDR3: TGCGCCAGCAACTATAGCCCCGGGGTTGAAGGCTACACCTTC.

This clonotype has at least ten counts. The genes are TRBV6-5 and TRBJ2-7, with D possibly being TRBD1 (5 bases). Germline V gene lookup returns CDR1 MNHEY and CDR2 SVGAGI. V was clipped by 2 bases and J by 4 bases, with 6 bases between them. The CDR3 spans 12 residues. CDR3: CASSYAGYEQYF. The CDR3 DNA reads as TGTGCCAGCAGTTACGCAGGGTACGAGCAGTACTTC.

J is TRBJ2-3 and V is TRBV15; D remains unclear. Germline CDR1 reads LNHNV; CDR2 reads YYDKDF (reference sequence). The CDR3 extends over 13 amino acids. Trimming cost V 7 bases and J 0 bases, with 8 bases left between them. CDR3 in DNA: TGTGCCACCAAGCCAGCTAGCACAGATACGCAGTATTTT. As protein: CATKPASTDTQYF.

This clonotype has only a few counts. This sequence joins TRBV9 and TRBJ2-3; D might be TRBD2 (5 bases). The germline V gene encodes CDR1 SGDLS and CDR2 YYNGEE. With 1 base removed from V and 1 base from J, the gap between germline ends came to 10 bases. The CDR3 runs to 15 residues. In DNA, the CDR3 is TGTGCCAGCAGCGTACGAGCGGCCGGCACAGATACGCAGTATTTT. Translating it yields CASSVRAAGTDTQYF.

The chain is built from TRBV24-1 and TRBJ2-7, with D possibly being TRBD1 (6 bases). Germline lookup yields CDR1 KGHDR and CDR2 SFDVKD. CDR3 size: 16 residues. The V gene lost 3 bases and the J gene lost 7 bases, with 21 bases spanning the gap. The CDR3 nucleotides are TGTGCCACCAGTGATCTCCGGGACACATCCTACAATGAGCAGTACTTC. It is translated as CATSDLRDTSYNEQYF.

The rearrangement uses TRBV6-1 and TRBJ2-3; unclear D gene. The CDR3 is made up of 14 amino acids. Germline V lookup: CDR1 MNHNS, CDR2 SASEGT. Trimming cost V 3 bases and J 4 bases, with 11 bases left between them. DNA of the CDR3: TGTGCCAGCAGTGAGGGCAGTTTTGCAGATACGCAGTATTTT. It specifies CASSEGSFADTQYF.

This clonotype has just a few counts. The chain employs TRBV29-1 and TRBJ2-5; TRBD1 matches 7 bases. With V trimmed by 5 bases and J by 3 bases, 6 bases remained unmatched. Germline loops: CDR1 SQVTM, CDR2 ANQGSEA. The CDR3 length is 13 residues. The CDR3 reads CSVPQGLEETQYF. As DNA, the CDR3 is TGCAGCGTTCCACAGGGGCTCGAAGAGACCCAGTACTTC.

This clonotype was recorded once. The chain combines TRBV20-1 with TRBJ2-2; 13 bases are shared with TRBD2. V was clipped by 3 bases and J by 4 bases; unmatched bases: 2. Germline V gives CDR1 DFQATT, CDR2 SNEGSKA (reference sequence). This CDR3 contains 15 residues. The CDR3: CSARRTSGSTGELFF. The CDR3 DNA follows: TGCAGTGCTAGGAGGACTAGCGGGAGCACCGGGGAGCTGTTTTTT.

This clonotype was seen a handful of times. The chain uses TRBV30 and TRBJ2-7; maybe TRBD1 (6 bases). Trimming stripped 4 bases from V and 3 bases from J, with 10 bases between. This CDR3 region has 12 residues. Looked up from germline, CDR1 is GTSNPN and CDR2 is SVGIG (reference sequence). Written as DNA, the CDR3 is TGTGCCTGGAACAAACAGGGCTACGAGCAGTACTTC. It yields the protein CAWNKQGYEQYF.

There are a few counts of this clonotype. The chain joins TRBV28 to TRBJ2-7; perhaps TRBD1 as D (5 bases). The V gene's germline CDR1 is MDHEN and CDR2 SYDVKM. The V and J ends lost 5 bases and 0 bases respectively, with 14 bases between them. CDR3 size: 15 residues. The chain's CDR3 is CASSQAGINSYEQYF. The CDR3 region has the DNA TGTGCCAGCAGTCAGGCAGGGATCAACTCCTACGAGCAGTACTTC. Combining the CDR3 with reference TRBV28 and TRBJ2-7 gives the whole variable domain DVKVTQSSRYLVKRTGEKVFLECVQDMDHENMFWYRQDPGLGLRLIYFSYDVKMKEKGDIPEGYSVSREKKERFSLILESASTNQTSMYLCASSQAGINSYEQYFGPGTRLTVT.

The chain is built from TRBV10-3 and TRBJ2-5; 10 nucleotides line up with TRBD1. The CDR3 length is 16 residues. V lost 6 bases, J lost 0 bases, and 7 bases stayed unmatched. Germline loops: CDR1 ENHRY, CDR2 SYGVKD. The CDR3 region has the DNA TGTGCCATCAGCCCTACGGGACAGGGGTACCAAGAGACCCAGTACTTC. Protein: CAISPTGQGYQETQYF.

The rearrangement joins TRBV7-2 to TRBJ2-3; D is undetermined. Germline-derived CDR1 and CDR2 are SGHTA and FQGNSA. V lost 5 bases to trimming and J lost 3 bases, with 15 bases between them. The CDR3 is 15 amino acids. The CDR3 bases are TGTGCCAGCAGCCCGGCCCTCGGTAGGACAGATACGCAGTATTTT. It encodes CASSPALGRTDTQYF.